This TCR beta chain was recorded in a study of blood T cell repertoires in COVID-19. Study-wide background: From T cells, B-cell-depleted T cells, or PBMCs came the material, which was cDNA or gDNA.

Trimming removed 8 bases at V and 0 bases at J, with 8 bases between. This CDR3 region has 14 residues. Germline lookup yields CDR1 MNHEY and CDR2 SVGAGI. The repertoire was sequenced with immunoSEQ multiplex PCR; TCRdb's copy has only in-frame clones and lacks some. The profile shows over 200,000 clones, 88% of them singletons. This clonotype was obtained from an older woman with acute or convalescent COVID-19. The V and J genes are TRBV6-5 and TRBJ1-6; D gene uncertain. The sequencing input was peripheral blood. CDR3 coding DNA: TGTGCCAGCTCAGGTCGCTCCTATAATTCACCCCTCCACTTT. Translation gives CASSGRSYNSPLHF.